Listed here are 29 T cell receptor beta chains from one sample, sequenced in a study of cytomegalovirus exposure and HLA in healthy donors. TCRdb's copy holds only in-frame clones and misses some; the assay was immunoSEQ multiplex PCR. The data contain 220,000 or so clones, around 86% of them seen just once; the ten biggest clones take up about 2%. Sequenced sample: PBMCs. Every receptor here comes from a woman aged 18-29 years in good health and CMV-seropositive.

V usage is TRBV15 and J usage is TRBJ2-7; 12 bases agree with TRBD1. This CDR3 region has 18 residues. Trimming cost V 4 bases and J 2 bases; bases outside gene matches: 12. Germline V gene lookup returns CDR1 LNHNV and CDR2 YYDKDF (reference sequence). This chain's CDR3 is CATSTRDRGRGVTYEQYF. Here the CDR3 DNA reads TGTGCCACCAGCACCCGGGACAGGGGGCGAGGGGTTACCTACGAGCAGTACTTC. The variable domain in full, with the rest retrieved from reference TRBV15 and TRBJ2-7, is DAMVIQNPRYQVTQFGKPVTLSCSQTLNHNVMYWYQQKSSQAPKLLFHYYDKDFNNEADTPDNFQSRRPNTSFCFLDIRSPGLGDTAMYLCATSTRDRGRGVTYEQYFGPGTRLTVT.

The chain carries TRBV19 and TRBJ1-2, with a possible D match to TRBD1 (5 bases). CDR1 and CDR2 (germline): LNHDA, SQIVND (reference sequence). V lost 4 bases, J lost 2 bases, and 8 bases lay in between. CDR3 size: 13 residues. This chain's CDR3 is CASSTGRNYGYTF. The DNA for the CDR3 is TGTGCCAGTAGTACAGGGCGGAACTATGGCTACACCTTC.

The chain links TRBV10-1 to TRBJ2-1, with D possibly TRBD2 on 6 matching bases. Between the trimmed V and J ends, which lost 3 bases and 3 bases, there was a span of 9 bases. CDR1 is WNHNN, CDR2 SYGVQD, per germline (reference sequence). This CDR3 has 14 amino acids. The CDR3 DNA follows: TGCGCCAGCAGTGATAGCGGAATCTACAATGAGCAGTTCTTC. Translated, it gives CASSDSGIYNEQFF.

V is TRBV14 and J is TRBJ1-1, with D perhaps matching TRBD1 (5 bases). The CDR3 has 16 amino acids. Germline V gene lookup returns CDR1 SGHDN and CDR2 FVKESK. The V end was cut by 3 bases, the J end by 4 bases, with 18 bases between. The DNA for the CDR3 is TGTGCCAGCAGCCAGGTGGGGGAGGCGTGGAGCACTGAAGCTTTCTTT. Amino acids: CASSQVGEAWSTEAFF.

This chain connects TRBV5-4 to TRBJ2-1; a weak D match, TRBD1 (7 bases). The CDR3 runs to 14 residues. V lost 2 bases and J lost 9, with 15 bases in between. Germline V gives CDR1 SGHNT, CDR2 YYREEE (reference sequence). This CDR3 is CASSFMAQGGEQFF. DNA of the CDR3: TGTGCCAGCAGCTTTATGGCGCAGGGGGGTGAGCAGTTCTTC.

The rearrangement joins TRBV6-5 to TRBJ1-5; 7 nucleotides line up with TRBD1. Germline V gives CDR1 MNHEY, CDR2 SVGAGI. This CDR3 contains 13 residues. V trimming: 6 bases; J trimming: 5 bases; junction bases outside the gene matches: 4. The CDR3: CASRRGRDQPQHF. As DNA, the CDR3 is TGTGCCAGCAGAAGGGGGCGGGATCAGCCCCAGCATTTT.

This sequence joins TRBV18 and TRBJ1-1; D is possibly TRBD1 (5 bases). Germline CDR1 is KGHSH and CDR2 is LQKENI. There are 14 residues in the CDR3. Trimming left V 4 bases short and J 1 base short, with 10 bases between. This chain's CDR3 is CASSLSTGNTEAFF. CDR3 DNA: TGTGCCAGCTCACTCTCAACAGGGAACACTGAAGCTTTCTTT.

This chain connects TRBV5-1 to TRBJ1-1, with D possibly TRBD1 on 6 matching bases. From germline, CDR1 is SGHRS and CDR2 YFSETQ. V dropped 2 bases and J dropped 3 bases, with 26 bases sitting between them. The CDR3 has 19 amino acids. The CDR3 loop is CASSFMIGGLIREDTEAFF. CDR3 nucleotides: TGCGCCAGCAGCTTTATGATAGGGGGTTTAATCAGAGAGGACACTGAAGCTTTCTTT.

The chain couples TRBV27 to TRBJ2-7; TRBD2 aligns across 7 bases. CDR3 length: 13 amino acids. In germline, CDR1 is MNHEY, CDR2 SMNVEV (reference sequence). Germline trimming cut 10 bases from V and 2 bases from J; bases unmatched to any gene: 8. CDR3 DNA sequence: TGTGCCACCATGGGAGGGGCGACCTACGAGCAGTACTTC. Translated, it gives CATMGGATYEQYF.

The CDR3 DNA reads as TGCGCCAGCAGTGCCTCAAGCACCTACGAGCAGTACTTC. This codes for CASSASSTYEQYF. The chain employs TRBV10-1 and TRBJ2-7; no clear D gene. CDR1 and CDR2 from the germline V gene are WNHNN and SYGVQD (reference sequence). CDR3 length: 13 amino acids. The V and J ends lost 4 bases and 2 bases respectively, with 9 bases between them.

The rearrangement uses TRBV5-1 and TRBJ2-7; TRBD1 might be the D (6 bases). The CDR3 consists of 15 residues. The germline V gene has CDR1 SGHRS and CDR2 YFSETQ. V shed 2 bases and J shed 2 bases, with 14 bases lying between them. The CDR3 spells CASSFTDRFTYEQYF. The CDR3 coding sequence is TGCGCCAGCAGCTTTACTGACAGGTTCACCTACGAGCAGTACTTC.

V and J are TRBV28 and TRBJ2-7, with a weak D call TRBD2 (5 bases). CDR1 and CDR2 from the germline V gene are MDHEN and SYDVKM. Trimming took 3 bases from V and 12 from J, leaving 18 bases between them. The CDR3 is 13 residues long. CDR3: CASSFYLDPEGYF. The DNA of the CDR3 is TGTGCCAGCAGTTTCTACCTGGACCCAGAGGGGTACTTC.

V gene TRBV18 combines with J gene TRBJ2-7, with TRBD1 as a possible D gene (6 bases). V was pared by 1 base and J by 7 bases, with 8 bases between. The CDR3 extends over 12 amino acids. Germline-derived CDR1 and CDR2 are KGHSH and LQKENI. The CDR3 reads CASSPQGEEQYF. CDR3 in DNA: TGTGCCAGCTCACCACAGGGGGAAGAGCAGTACTTC. The complete variable domain, with remaining parts taken from reference TRBV18 and TRBJ2-7, reads NAGVMQNPRHLVRRRGQEARLRCSPMKGHSHVYWYRQLPEEGLKFMVYLQKENIIDESGMPKERFSAEFPKEGPSILRIQQVVRGDSAAYFCASSPQGEEQYFGPGTRLTVT.

The chain is built from TRBV28 and TRBJ2-2; TRBD2 might be the D (6 bases). Germline V gene data show CDR1 as MDHEN and CDR2 as SYDVKM. CDR3 length: 16 residues. Trimming stripped 4 bases from V and 0 bases from J, with 12 bases between. In DNA, the CDR3 is TGTGCCAGCAGTTCCTCCGGGAGCGCGAACACCGGGGAGCTGTTTTTT. Its translation: CASSSSGSANTGELFF.

V and J are TRBV28 and TRBJ1-1; 8 bases agree with TRBD1. J was trimmed by 1 base and V by 3 bases; bases with no gene match: 1. The CDR3 is made up of 14 amino acids. CDR1 is MDHEN, CDR2 SYDVKM, per germline. CDR3 sequence reads: CASSLGQENTEAFF. The DNA for the CDR3 is TGTGCCAGCAGTTTGGGACAGGAGAACACTGAAGCTTTCTTT.

The V and J genes are TRBV28 and TRBJ2-5; the D gene is possibly TRBD1 (7 bases). V was clipped by 5 bases and J by 6 bases, with 19 bases between them. Germline values: CDR1 MDHEN, CDR2 SYDVKM. The CDR3 is 15 residues long. CDR3 coding DNA: TGTGCCAGCAGTCCAATAGCGAGGAGGGGGCAGACCCAGTACTTC. Residues: CASSPIARRGQTQYF.

J is TRBJ2-1 and V is TRBV30; no firm D call. V gave up 1 base and J gave up 0 bases, with 7 bases separating them. Germline V gene lookup returns CDR1 GTSNPN and CDR2 SVGIG (reference sequence). This CDR3 region has 14 residues. The CDR3 nucleotides read TGTGCCTGGAGTGGCGCTAGCTCCTACAATGAGCAGTTCTTC. Translating it yields CAWSGASSYNEQFF.

The rearrangement uses TRBV5-1 and TRBJ2-7; D not resolved. Trimming took 0 bases from V and 1 from J, leaving 11 bases between them. CDR3 length: 15 residues. Germline-derived CDR1 and CDR2 are SGHRS and YFSETQ. CDR3 protein: CASSLGALISYEQYF. DNA of the CDR3: TGCGCCAGCAGCTTGGGGGCGCTGATATCCTACGAGCAGTACTTC.

This chain uses TRBV29-1 with TRBJ2-1; no clear D. The CDR3 consists of 11 residues. Trimming removed 4 bases at V and 9 bases at J, with 10 bases between. The germline V gene encodes CDR1 SQVTM and CDR2 ANQGSEA. The CDR3 protein is CSVAVAGEQFF. CDR3 DNA sequence: TGCAGCGTTGCAGTAGCCGGTGAGCAGTTCTTC.

This chain links TRBV4-1 with TRBJ1-1; the D is unclear. This CDR3 has 16 amino acids. Looked up from germline, CDR1 is MGHRA and CDR2 is YSYEKL. Deletions cut 6 bases from V and 2 bases from J, with 19 bases between. The CDR3 is CASSPGTQVANTEAFF. CDR3 bases: TGCGCCAGCAGTCCTGGTACCCAGGTTGCCAACACTGAAGCTTTCTTT.

The chain carries TRBV5-8 and TRBJ1-5, with D maybe TRBD1 (5 bases). Per germline, CDR1 SGHTS and CDR2 YDEGEE. This CDR3 spans 16 amino acids. Trimming removed 0 bases at V and 2 bases at J, with 12 bases between. The CDR3 region is CASSLVGGGGNQPQHF. DNA of the CDR3: TGTGCCAGCAGCTTGGTGGGGGGTGGTGGCAATCAGCCCCAGCATTTT.

The chain uses TRBV12-5 and TRBJ2-1; 8 bases match TRBD2. J was trimmed by 4 bases and V by 0 bases; bases with no gene match: 2. From germline, CDR1 is LGHNT and CDR2 FRNRAP. This CDR3 contains 15 residues. In DNA form, the CDR3 reads TGTGCTAGTGGTTTGGTTCGGGAGGGTTACAATGAGCAGTTCTTC. Its translation: CASGLVREGYNEQFF.

V and J are TRBV14 and TRBJ2-7; tentatively, D is TRBD2 (5 bases). The CDR3 covers 12 residues. The germline V gene has CDR1 SGHDN and CDR2 FVKESK. V shed 2 bases and J shed 4 bases, with 6 bases lying between them. Here the CDR3 reads CASSQREYEQYF. CDR3 DNA: TGTGCCAGCAGCCAAAGGGAGTACGAGCAGTACTTC.

The chain couples TRBV5-6 to TRBJ1-5; 11 bases map to TRBD1. The CDR3 extends over 16 amino acids. Germline V gives CDR1 SGHDT, CDR2 YYEEEE. J gave up 0 bases and V 4 bases, and 3 bases lay outside the gene matches. The CDR3: CASSADRGHSNQPQHF. CDR3 nucleotide sequence: TGTGCCAGCAGCGCGGACAGGGGGCATAGCAATCAGCCCCAGCATTTT.

The chain employs TRBV6-1 and TRBJ2-3; D not certain. Germline-derived CDR1 and CDR2 are MNHNS and SASEGT. Between the trimmed V and J ends, which lost 8 bases and 0 bases, there was a span of 9 bases. The length of the CDR3 is 13 residues. The CDR3 region is CASLPRSTDTQYF. The CDR3 DNA follows: TGTGCCAGCCTTCCTAGAAGCACAGATACGCAGTATTTT.

The chain couples TRBV27 to TRBJ2-3; D is ambiguous. The CDR3 length is 15 residues. The germline gives CDR1 MNHEY, CDR2 SMNVEV (reference sequence). The V gene lost 6 bases and the J gene lost 5 bases, with 18 bases spanning the gap. In nucleotides, the CDR3 is TGTGCCAGCAGAACTTTGCGCCTCGAGGAAGATACGCAGTATTTT. Encoded protein: CASRTLRLEEDTQYF.

The chain joins TRBV19 to TRBJ2-2; 8 nucleotides match TRBD2. The CDR3 length is 14 residues. Germline trimming cut 3 bases from V and 6 bases from J; bases unmatched to any gene: 3. Germline V gives CDR1 LNHDA, CDR2 SQIVND (reference sequence). Written as DNA, the CDR3 is TGTGCCAGTAGTATTACCGGGAGGGCCGGGGAGCTGTTTTTT. Translation gives CASSITGRAGELFF.

A few counts support this clone. The rearrangement links TRBV5-1 to TRBJ1-2; tentative D call: TRBD1 (6 bases). The CDR3 is made up of 15 amino acids. Germline loops: CDR1 SGHRS, CDR2 YFSETQ. Trimming pared 1 base from V and 8 bases from J, leaving 18 bases between. The CDR3: CASSLPLVGGGGYTF. The CDR3 nucleotides are TGCGCCAGCAGCTTGCCACTTGTTGGGGGCGGCGGCTACACCTTC.

The chain links TRBV27 to TRBJ1-2; 7 bases align to TRBD1. The CDR3 contains 17 residues. Germline V lookup: CDR1 MNHEY, CDR2 SMNVEV (reference sequence). V gave up 5 bases and J gave up 2 bases; unmatched junction bases: 14. This CDR3 reads CASSERSGQAHNYGYTF. In DNA form, the CDR3 reads TGTGCCAGCAGTGAACGATCTGGACAGGCCCACAACTATGGCTACACCTTC.